This T cell receptor beta chain was recorded in a study of shared clonotypes between healthy human individuals. Here immunoSEQ multiplex PCR was the method, and the copy in TCRdb shows in-frame clones only, minus some. There are millions of clones in the sample; roughly 96% occur only once, and roughly 0.13% lies in the top ten. V gave up 3 bases and J gave up 6 bases, with 21 bases separating them. The CDR3 covers 16 residues. From germline, CDR1 is SGHDN and CDR2 FVKESK. The sequence was collected from a man aged 18 to 29 in good health. The J gene is TRBJ2-7, the V gene TRBV14; D is perhaps TRBD1 (6 bases). What was sequenced was naive CD4+ T cells sorted from blood. The subset here: CD45RA+ positively selected. DNA of the CDR3: TGTGCCAGCAGCCACTCTACGACAGGCGCCTTTGGCGAGCAGTACTTC. Amino acids: CASSHSTTGAFGEQYF.